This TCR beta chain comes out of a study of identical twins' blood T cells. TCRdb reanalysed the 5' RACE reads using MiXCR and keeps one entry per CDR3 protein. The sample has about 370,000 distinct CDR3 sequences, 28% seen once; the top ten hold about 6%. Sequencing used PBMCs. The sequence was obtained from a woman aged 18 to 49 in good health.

CDR3 residues: CAISGQPNLAEQYF. The CDR3 nucleotides read TGTGCCATCAGTGGACAACCAAACCTCGCCGAGCAGTACTTC. The genes are TRBV10-3 and TRBJ2-7; D gene uncertain. The germline gives CDR1 ENHRY, CDR2 SYGVKD. With 4 bases removed from V and 6 bases from J, the gap between germline ends came to 16 bases. The length of the CDR3 is 14 residues.